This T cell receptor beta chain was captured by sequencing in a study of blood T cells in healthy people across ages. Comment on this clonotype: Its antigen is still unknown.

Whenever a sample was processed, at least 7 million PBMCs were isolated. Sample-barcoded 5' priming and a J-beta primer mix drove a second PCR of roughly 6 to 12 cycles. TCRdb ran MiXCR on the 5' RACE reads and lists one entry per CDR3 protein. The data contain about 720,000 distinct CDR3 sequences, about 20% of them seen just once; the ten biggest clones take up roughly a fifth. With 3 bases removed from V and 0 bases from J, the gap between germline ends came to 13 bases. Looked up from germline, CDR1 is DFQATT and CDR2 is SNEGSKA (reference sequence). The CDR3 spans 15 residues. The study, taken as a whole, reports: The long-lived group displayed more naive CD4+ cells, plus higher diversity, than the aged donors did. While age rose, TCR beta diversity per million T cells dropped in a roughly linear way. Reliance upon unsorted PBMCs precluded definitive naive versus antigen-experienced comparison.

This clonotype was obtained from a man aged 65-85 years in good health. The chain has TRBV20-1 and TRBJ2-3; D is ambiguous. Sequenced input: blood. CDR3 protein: CSASPQVTSTDTQYF. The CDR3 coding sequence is TGCAGTGCTAGCCCCCAGGTGACTAGCACAGATACGCAGTATTTT.